This T cell receptor (beta chain) was captured in a study of cytomegalovirus exposure and HLA in healthy donors. The PCR made use of 60 Vbeta and 13 Jbeta primers. Measured with immunoSEQ multiplex PCR; TCRdb has only the in-frame clones, and not every one. This table holds about 130,000 clones, more than 70% found once. The length of the CDR3 is 13 residues. Germline loops: CDR1 SNHLY, CDR2 FYNNEI. V lost 5 bases and J 0 bases, leaving 7 bases between the germline ends. This rearrangement joins TRBV2 to TRBJ1-1; no definite D call. The sequence came from a man in his fifties in good health and CMV-seropositive. Sequenced sample: PBMCs. CDR3 region: CASSLTLNTEAFF. CDR3 DNA sequence: TGTGCCAGCAGTCTGACACTGAACACTGAAGCTTTCTTT.